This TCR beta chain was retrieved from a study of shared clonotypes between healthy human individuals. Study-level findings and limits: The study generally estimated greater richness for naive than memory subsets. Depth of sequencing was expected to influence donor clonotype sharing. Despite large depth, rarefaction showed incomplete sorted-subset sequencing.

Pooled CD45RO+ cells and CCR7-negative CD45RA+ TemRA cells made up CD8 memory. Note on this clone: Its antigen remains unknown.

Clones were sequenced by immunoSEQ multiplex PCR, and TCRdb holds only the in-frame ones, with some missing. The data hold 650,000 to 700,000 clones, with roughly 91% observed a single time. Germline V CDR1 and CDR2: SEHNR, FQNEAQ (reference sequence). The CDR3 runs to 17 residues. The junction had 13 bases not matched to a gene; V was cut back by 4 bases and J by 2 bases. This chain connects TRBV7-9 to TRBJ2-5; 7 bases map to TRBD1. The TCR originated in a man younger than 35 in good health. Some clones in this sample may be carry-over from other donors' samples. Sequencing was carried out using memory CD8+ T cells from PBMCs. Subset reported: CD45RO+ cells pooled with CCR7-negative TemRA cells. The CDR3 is CASSSTQGQGVQETQYF. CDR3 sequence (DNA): TGTGCCAGCAGCTCTACCCAGGGTCAGGGGGTTCAAGAGACCCAGTACTTC.